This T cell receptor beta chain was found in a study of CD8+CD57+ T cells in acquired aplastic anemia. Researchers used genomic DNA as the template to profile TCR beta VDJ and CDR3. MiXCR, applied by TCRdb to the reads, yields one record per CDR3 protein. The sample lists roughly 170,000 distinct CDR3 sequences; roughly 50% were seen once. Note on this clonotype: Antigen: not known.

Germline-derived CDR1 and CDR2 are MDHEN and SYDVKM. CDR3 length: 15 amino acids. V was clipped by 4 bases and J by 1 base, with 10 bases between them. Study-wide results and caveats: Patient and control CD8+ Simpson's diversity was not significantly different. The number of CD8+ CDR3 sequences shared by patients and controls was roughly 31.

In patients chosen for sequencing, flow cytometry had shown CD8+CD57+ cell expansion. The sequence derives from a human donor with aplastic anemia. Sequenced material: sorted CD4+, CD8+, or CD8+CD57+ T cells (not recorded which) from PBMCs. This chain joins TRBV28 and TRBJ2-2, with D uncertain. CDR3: CASSSGRLNTGELFF. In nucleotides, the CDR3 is TGTGCCAGCAGTTCTGGCAGATTGAACACCGGGGAGCTGTTTTTT.